The 17 T cell receptor beta chains listed next were all sequenced from one sample in a study of cytomegalovirus exposure and HLA in healthy donors (dated by TCRdb to the late 2010s). The library was prepared using the immunoSEQ multiplex PCR assay. In TCRdb, the immuneACCESS table is reduced to in-frame sequences with V and J assigned. These tables do not hold every clone; where another copy was compared, an unresolved V gene accounts for under half, and the others remain unexplained. Here the sample has under 200,000 clones; roughly 96% occur a single time. The ten most abundant clones make up 0.8% to 1% of the sample. Input material: PBMCs. The receptor source for this set is a woman aged 18-35 years in good health and CMV-seronegative.

The rearrangement joins TRBV19 to TRBJ2-2; TRBD2 matches 8 bases. Germline CDR1 and CDR2: LNHDA and SQIVND (reference sequence). The CDR3 is 14 amino acids. The V gene end was trimmed by 6 bases and the J gene end by 6 bases; junction bases not matched to a gene: 6. The CDR3 DNA reads TGTGCCAGTAGCACTAGCGGTCTCGCCGGGGAGCTGTTTTTT. This encodes CASSTSGLAGELFF.

DNA of the CDR3: TGTGCCAGCAGGAAGACAGGAACATCTGGAAACACCATATATTTT. The encoded protein is CASRKTGTSGNTIYF. The V gene is TRBV6-5, the J gene TRBJ1-3, with D maybe TRBD1 (6 bases). CDR3 length: 15 residues. Germline assignment: CDR1 MNHEY and CDR2 SVGAGI. Trimming pared 6 bases from V and 1 base from J, leaving 13 bases between.

The genes are TRBV18 and TRBJ1-1, with 7 bases aligning to TRBD1. V trimming: 8 bases; J trimming: 4 bases; junction bases outside the gene matches: 10. The CDR3 runs to 14 residues. Germline CDR1 reads KGHSH; CDR2 reads LQKENI. The CDR3 is CASAKKGGVTEAFF. The CDR3 nucleotides read TGTGCCAGCGCCAAAAAAGGGGGCGTCACTGAAGCTTTCTTT. Looking up the rest from reference TRBV18 and TRBJ1-1 gives the full variable domain: NAGVMQNPRHLVRRRGQEARLRCSPMKGHSHVYWYRQLPEEGLKFMVYLQKENIIDESGMPKERFSAEFPKEGPSILRIQQVVRGDSAAYFCASAKKGGVTEAFFGQGTRLTVV.

The chain carries TRBV7-8 and TRBJ1-6; D might be TRBD1 (6 bases). This CDR3 has 15 amino acids. Germline values: CDR1 SGHVS, CDR2 FQNEAQ. V lost 5 bases, J lost 3 bases, and 11 bases lay in between. CDR3 DNA sequence: TGTGCCAGCAGCGCCGGACAGCACTATAATTCACCCCTCCACTTT. Protein sequence: CASSAGQHYNSPLHF.

The chain recombines TRBV15 with TRBJ1-2; weak D call: TRBD1 (6 bases). V lost 9 bases to trimming and J lost 2 bases, with 13 bases between them. Germline lookup yields CDR1 LNHNV and CDR2 YYDKDF (reference sequence). The CDR3 runs to 13 residues. The CDR3 coding sequence is TGTGCCACGTCGTTTACAGGGAACTATGGCTACACCTTC. Translating it yields CATSFTGNYGYTF. Combining the CDR3 with reference TRBV15 and TRBJ1-2 gives the whole variable domain DAMVIQNPRYQVTQFGKPVTLSCSQTLNHNVMYWYQQKSSQAPKLLFHYYDKDFNNEADTPDNFQSRRPNTSFCFLDIRSPGLGDTAMYLCATSFTGNYGYTFGSGTRLTVV.

With respect to this clone: Distinct nucleotide sequences in the sample also encode this CDR3. The chain uses TRBV11-2 and TRBJ2-7; a possible D gene is TRBD2 (6 bases). The germline V and J ends were trimmed by 1 base and 2 bases, with 9 bases remaining between them. There are 14 residues in the CDR3. From germline, CDR1 is SGHAT and CDR2 FQNNGV. The CDR3 DNA reads as TGTGCCAGCAGCTTAGGAGGAGGGGCCTACGAGCAGTACTTC. Its translation: CASSLGGGAYEQYF.

V is TRBV30 and J is TRBJ1-1; D possibly corresponds to TRBD1 (5 bases). CDR3 length: 13 amino acids. Germline V gives CDR1 GTSNPN, CDR2 SVGIG (reference sequence). With 5 bases removed from V and 4 bases from J, the gap between germline ends came to 14 bases. The CDR3 coding sequence is TGTGCCTGGGGGTCAGGGCTTGTCACTGAAGCTTTCTTT. This encodes CAWGSGLVTEAFF.

V usage is TRBV2 and J usage is TRBJ2-7, with 9 bases lining up with TRBD1. In germline, CDR1 is SNHLY, CDR2 FYNNEI. The CDR3 spans 15 residues. Losses at the gene ends were 6 bases for V and 2 bases for J; bases not matched to a gene: 8. The CDR3 DNA reads TGTGCCAGCAGCCTCCGGGACAGGGAGACCTACGAGCAGTACTTC. This sequence encodes CASSLRDRETYEQYF.

The sample holds a few counts of this clone. This chain connects TRBV2 to TRBJ1-2; possible D gene TRBD1, 5 bases. V lost 3 bases and J 7 bases, leaving 12 bases between the germline ends. This CDR3 has 13 residues. From germline, CDR1 is SNHLY and CDR2 FYNNEI. The DNA for the CDR3 is TGTGCCAGCAGTGACCAAGGGGCGGTTGGCTACACCTTC. The encoded protein is CASSDQGAVGYTF. The whole variable domain, filled in from reference TRBV2 and TRBJ1-2, reads EPEVTQTPSHQVTQMGQEVILRCVPISNHLYFYWYRQILGQKVEFLVSFYNNEISEKSEIFDDQFSVERPDGSNFTLKIRSTKLEDSAMYFCASSDQGAVGYTFGSGTRLTVV.

This chain uses TRBV9 with TRBJ2-2; the D is unclear. The CDR3 is 14 residues long. The V end lost 0 bases, the J end lost 1 base, and 4 bases lay between the germline ends. Germline CDR1 SGDLS, CDR2 YYNGEE. Here the CDR3 reads CASSVGQNTGELFF. The CDR3 DNA sequence: TGTGCCAGCAGCGTAGGACAGAACACCGGGGAGCTGTTTTTT.

The CDR3 region is CASSAPSTGGRNSPLHF. The CDR3 DNA is TGTGCCAGTAGTGCCCCTTCGACAGGGGGCCGAAATTCACCCCTCCACTTT. The chain combines TRBV19 with TRBJ1-6; TRBD1 matches at 10 bases. V lost 5 bases and J lost 7; bases outside the gene matches: 11. This CDR3 comprises 17 residues. Germline V gives CDR1 LNHDA, CDR2 SQIVND (reference sequence). The full variable domain, rest sourced from reference TRBV19 and TRBJ1-6, is DGGITQSPKYLFRKEGQNVTLSCEQNLNHDAMYWYRQDPGQGLRLIYYSQIVNDFQKGDIAEGYSVSREKKESFPLTVTSAQKNPTAFYLCASSAPSTGGRNSPLHFGNGTRLTVT.

This chain joins TRBV5-1 and TRBJ1-2; perhaps TRBD1 as D (6 bases). Deletions cut 2 bases from V and 2 bases from J, with 16 bases between. Germline loops: CDR1 SGHRS, CDR2 YFSETQ. This CDR3 has 16 residues. The CDR3 loop reads CASSLEQGEYNYGYTF. CDR3 nucleotides: TGCGCCAGCAGCTTAGAACAGGGAGAGTACAACTATGGCTACACCTTC.

This clone was picked up one time. The rearrangement joins TRBV4-1 to TRBJ2-7; 12 positions match TRBD2. CDR1 MGHRA and CDR2 YSYEKL come from the germline V gene. The V gene end was trimmed by 4 bases and the J gene end by 6 bases; junction bases not matched to a gene: 4. The CDR3 is made up of 14 amino acids. CDR3 region: CASSPLAGGTEQYF. The CDR3 DNA sequence: TGCGCCAGCAGCCCCCTAGCGGGGGGGACCGAGCAGTACTTC.

V and J are TRBV14 and TRBJ2-3, with 12 bases fitting TRBD2. Germline V gene lookup returns CDR1 SGHDN and CDR2 FVKESK. The CDR3 extends over 15 amino acids. V was pared by 4 bases and J by 4 bases, with 3 bases of the junction left unmatched. The CDR3 nucleotides read TGTGCCAGCAGCCTCACTAGCGGGGGGCCAGATACGCAGTATTTT. Amino acids: CASSLTSGGPDTQYF.

V usage is TRBV18 and J usage is TRBJ2-7; 9 bases match TRBD1. The CDR3 extends over 15 amino acids. Germline CDR1 is KGHSH and CDR2 is LQKENI. Trimming at V came to 3 bases and at J to 3 bases, leaving 6 bases not matched to a gene. The CDR3 DNA is TGTGCCAGCTCACCGGGACAGGGATCCGTCTACGAGCAGTACTTC. Protein: CASSPGQGSVYEQYF.

V gene TRBV30 combines with J gene TRBJ1-6, with D tentatively TRBD1 (6 bases). Germline CDR1 GTSNPN, CDR2 SVGIG (reference sequence). The CDR3 runs to 12 residues. Trimming took 7 bases from V and 12 from J, leaving 16 bases between them. The CDR3 protein is CASAGAGGPLHF. In DNA form, the CDR3 reads TGTGCCTCCGCAGGGGCCGGAGGACCCCTCCACTTT.

The CDR3 DNA sequence: TGTGCCATCAGTGCTGGGGCAACAGATACGCAGTATTTT. Encoded protein: CAISAGATDTQYF. This rearrangement joins TRBV10-3 to TRBJ2-3, with a possible D match to TRBD1 (5 bases). The CDR3 is 13 residues long. Germline CDR1 ENHRY, CDR2 SYGVKD. The ends were cut back, 4 bases at V and 3 bases at J, with 8 bases in the middle.